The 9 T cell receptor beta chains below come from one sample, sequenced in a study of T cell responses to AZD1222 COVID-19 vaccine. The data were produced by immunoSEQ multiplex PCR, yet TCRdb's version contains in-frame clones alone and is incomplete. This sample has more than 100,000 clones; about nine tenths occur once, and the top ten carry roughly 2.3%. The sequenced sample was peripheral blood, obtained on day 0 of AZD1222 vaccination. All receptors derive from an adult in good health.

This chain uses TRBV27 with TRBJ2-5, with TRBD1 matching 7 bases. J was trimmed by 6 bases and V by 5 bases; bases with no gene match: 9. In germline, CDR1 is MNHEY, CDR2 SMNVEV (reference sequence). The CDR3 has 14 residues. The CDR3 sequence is CASSEQGPEKTQYF. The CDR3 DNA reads TGTGCCAGCAGTGAACAGGGGCCAGAAAAGACCCAGTACTTC.

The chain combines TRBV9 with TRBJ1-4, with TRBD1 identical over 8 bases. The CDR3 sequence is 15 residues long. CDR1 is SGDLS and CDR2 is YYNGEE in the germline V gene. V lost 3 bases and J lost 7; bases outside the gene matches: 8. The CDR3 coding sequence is TGTGCCAGCAGCGCCCAAGTCGGGACAGGTGAAAAACTGTTTTTT. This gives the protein CASSAQVGTGEKLFF.

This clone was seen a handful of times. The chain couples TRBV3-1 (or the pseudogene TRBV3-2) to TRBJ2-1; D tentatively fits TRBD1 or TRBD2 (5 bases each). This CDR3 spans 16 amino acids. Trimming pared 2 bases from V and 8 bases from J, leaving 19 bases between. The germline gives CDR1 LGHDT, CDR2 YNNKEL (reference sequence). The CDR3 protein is CASSQRRMRGNDEQFF. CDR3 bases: TGTGCCAGCAGCCAAAGACGTATGAGGGGCAACGATGAGCAGTTCTTC.

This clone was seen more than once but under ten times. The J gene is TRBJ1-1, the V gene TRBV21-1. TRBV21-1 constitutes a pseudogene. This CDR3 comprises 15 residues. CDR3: CASRGVDGRTTEAFF. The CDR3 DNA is TGTGCCAGCCGGGGCGTGGACGGCAGAACGACTGAAGCTTTCTTT.

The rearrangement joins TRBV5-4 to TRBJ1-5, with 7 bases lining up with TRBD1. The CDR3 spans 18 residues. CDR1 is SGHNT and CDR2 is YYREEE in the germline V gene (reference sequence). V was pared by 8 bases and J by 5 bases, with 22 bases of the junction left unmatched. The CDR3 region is CARRQGKAYLASYQPQHF. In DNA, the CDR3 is TGTGCCAGGCGACAGGGAAAGGCATATCTAGCCTCATATCAGCCCCAGCATTTT.

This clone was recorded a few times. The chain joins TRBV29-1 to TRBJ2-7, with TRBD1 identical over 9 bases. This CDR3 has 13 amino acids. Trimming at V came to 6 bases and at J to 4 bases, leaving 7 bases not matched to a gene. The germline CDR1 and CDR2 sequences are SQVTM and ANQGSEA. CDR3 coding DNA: TGCAGCGTAGGACAGGGGAGGTCTTACGAGCAGTACTTC. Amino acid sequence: CSVGQGRSYEQYF.

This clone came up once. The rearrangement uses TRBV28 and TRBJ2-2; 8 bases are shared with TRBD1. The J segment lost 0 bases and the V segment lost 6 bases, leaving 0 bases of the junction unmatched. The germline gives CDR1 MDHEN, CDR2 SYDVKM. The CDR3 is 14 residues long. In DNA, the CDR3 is TGTGCCAGCAGGACAGGGGCGAACACCGGGGAGCTGTTTTTT. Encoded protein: CASRTGANTGELFF.

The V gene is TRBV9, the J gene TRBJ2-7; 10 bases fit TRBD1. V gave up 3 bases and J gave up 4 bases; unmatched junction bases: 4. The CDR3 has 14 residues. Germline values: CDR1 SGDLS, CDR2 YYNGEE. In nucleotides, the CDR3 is TGTGCCAGCAGCGGGGGGACAGGGGTTTACGAGCAGTACTTC. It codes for CASSGGTGVYEQYF.

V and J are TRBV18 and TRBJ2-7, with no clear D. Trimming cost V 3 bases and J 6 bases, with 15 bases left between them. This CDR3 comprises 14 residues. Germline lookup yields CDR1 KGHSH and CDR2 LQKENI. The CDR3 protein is CASSPGEASTEQYF. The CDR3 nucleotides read TGTGCCAGCTCACCGGGCGAGGCTTCAACCGAGCAGTACTTC. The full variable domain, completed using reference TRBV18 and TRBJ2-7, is NAGVMQNPRHLVRRRGQEARLRCSPMKGHSHVYWYRQLPEEGLKFMVYLQKENIIDESGMPKERFSAEFPKEGPSILRIQQVVRGDSAAYFCASSPGEASTEQYFGPGTRLTVT.